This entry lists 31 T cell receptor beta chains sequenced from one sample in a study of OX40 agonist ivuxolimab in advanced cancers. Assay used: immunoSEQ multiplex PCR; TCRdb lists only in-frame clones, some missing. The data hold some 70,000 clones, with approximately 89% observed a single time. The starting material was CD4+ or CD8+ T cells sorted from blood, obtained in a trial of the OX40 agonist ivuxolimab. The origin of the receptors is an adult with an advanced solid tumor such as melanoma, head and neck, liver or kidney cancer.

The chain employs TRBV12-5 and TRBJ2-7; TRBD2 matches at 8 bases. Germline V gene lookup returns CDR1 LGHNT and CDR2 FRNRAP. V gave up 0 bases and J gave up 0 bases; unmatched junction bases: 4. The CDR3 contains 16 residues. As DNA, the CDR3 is TGTGCTAGTGGTTTGGTCTCGGGGGGGGCCTCCTACGAGCAGTACTTC. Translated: CASGLVSGGASYEQYF.

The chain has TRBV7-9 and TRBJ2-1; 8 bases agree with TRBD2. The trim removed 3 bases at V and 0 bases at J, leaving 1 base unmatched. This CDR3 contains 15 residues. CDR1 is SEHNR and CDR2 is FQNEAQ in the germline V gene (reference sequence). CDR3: CASSLSGSSYNEQFF. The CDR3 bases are TGTGCCAGCAGCTTGAGCGGGAGCTCCTACAATGAGCAGTTCTTC.

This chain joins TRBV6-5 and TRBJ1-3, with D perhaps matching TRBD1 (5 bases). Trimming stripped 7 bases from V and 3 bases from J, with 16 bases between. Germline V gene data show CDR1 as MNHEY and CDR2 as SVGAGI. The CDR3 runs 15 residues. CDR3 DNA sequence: TGTGCCAGCACCTCAGGGAGCTCCCTTGGAAACACCATATATTTT. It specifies CASTSGSSLGNTIYF.

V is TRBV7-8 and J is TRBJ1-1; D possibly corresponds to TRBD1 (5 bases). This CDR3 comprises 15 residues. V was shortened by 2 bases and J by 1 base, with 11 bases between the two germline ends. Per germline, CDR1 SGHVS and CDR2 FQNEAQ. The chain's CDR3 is CASSLLNGGNTEAFF. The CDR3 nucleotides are TGTGCCAGCAGCTTATTAAACGGGGGGAACACTGAAGCTTTCTTT.

The CDR3 DNA is TGTGCCAGTAGCTCACAGGGGATTTCAGAGACCCAGTACTTC. It codes for CASSSQGISETQYF. The chain has TRBV19 and TRBJ2-5, with 7 bases matching TRBD1. V was clipped by 6 bases and J by 4 bases; unmatched bases: 8. CDR1 is LNHDA, CDR2 SQIVND, per germline (reference sequence). The CDR3 has 14 amino acids.

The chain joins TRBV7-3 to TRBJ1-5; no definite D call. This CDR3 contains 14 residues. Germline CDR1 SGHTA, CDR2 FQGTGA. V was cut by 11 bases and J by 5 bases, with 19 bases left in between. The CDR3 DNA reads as TGTGCCGCTTCACCTCTCCCCCTGGATCAGCCCCAGCATTTT. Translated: CAASPLPLDQPQHF.

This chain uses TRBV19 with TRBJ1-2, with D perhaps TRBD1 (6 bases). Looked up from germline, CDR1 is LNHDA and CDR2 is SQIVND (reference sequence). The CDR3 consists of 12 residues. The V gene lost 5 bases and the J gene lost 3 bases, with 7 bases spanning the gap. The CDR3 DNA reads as TGTGCCAGTAGTCCAGGGGACTATGGCTACACCTTC. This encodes CASSPGDYGYTF.

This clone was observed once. The CDR3 DNA sequence: TGTGCCAGCAGCTTAGACCGGGGGGCGGGAGGAAACACCATATATTTT. Amino acid sequence: CASSLDRGAGGNTIYF. The chain carries TRBV7-6 and TRBJ1-3, with D tentatively TRBD1 (6 bases). V was shortened by 1 base and J by 4 bases, with 14 bases between the two germline ends. Per the germline V gene, CDR1 is SGHVS and CDR2 is FNYEAQ. There are 16 residues in the CDR3.

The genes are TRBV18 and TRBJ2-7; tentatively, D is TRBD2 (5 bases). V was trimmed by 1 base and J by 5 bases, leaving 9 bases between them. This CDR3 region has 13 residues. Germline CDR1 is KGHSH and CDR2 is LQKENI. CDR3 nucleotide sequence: TGTGCCAGCTCACCACAGCAGAGGGACGAGCAGTACTTC. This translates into CASSPQQRDEQYF.

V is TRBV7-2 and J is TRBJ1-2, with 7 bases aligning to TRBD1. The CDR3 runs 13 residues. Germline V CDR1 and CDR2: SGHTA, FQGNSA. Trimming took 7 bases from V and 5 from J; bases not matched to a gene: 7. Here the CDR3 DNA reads TGTGCCAGCACCGTCGGGACAGAGTATGGCTACACCTTC. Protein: CASTVGTEYGYTF.

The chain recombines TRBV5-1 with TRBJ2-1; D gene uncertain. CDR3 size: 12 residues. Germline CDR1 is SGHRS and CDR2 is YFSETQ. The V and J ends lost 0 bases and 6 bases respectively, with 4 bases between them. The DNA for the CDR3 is TGCGCCAGCAGCTTGGGGATCAATGAGCAGTTCTTC. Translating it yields CASSLGINEQFF.

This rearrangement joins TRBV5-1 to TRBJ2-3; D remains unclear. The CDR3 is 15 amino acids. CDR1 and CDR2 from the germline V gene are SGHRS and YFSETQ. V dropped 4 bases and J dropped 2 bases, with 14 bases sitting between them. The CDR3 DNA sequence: TGCGCCAGCAGCCCCGCACCCCACTACACAGATACGCAGTATTTT. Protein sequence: CASSPAPHYTDTQYF.

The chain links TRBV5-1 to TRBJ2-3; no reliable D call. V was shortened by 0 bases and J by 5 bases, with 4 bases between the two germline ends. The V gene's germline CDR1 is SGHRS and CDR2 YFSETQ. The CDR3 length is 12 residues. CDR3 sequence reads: CASSLGEDTQYF. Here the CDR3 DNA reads TGCGCCAGCAGCTTGGGCGAAGATACGCAGTATTTT. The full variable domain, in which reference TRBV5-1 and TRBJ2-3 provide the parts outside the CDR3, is KAGVTQTPRYLIKTRGQQVTLSCSPISGHRSVSWYQQTPGQGLQFLFEYFSETQRNKGNFPGRFSGRQFSNSRSEMNVSTLELGDSALYLCASSLGEDTQYFGPGTRLTVL.

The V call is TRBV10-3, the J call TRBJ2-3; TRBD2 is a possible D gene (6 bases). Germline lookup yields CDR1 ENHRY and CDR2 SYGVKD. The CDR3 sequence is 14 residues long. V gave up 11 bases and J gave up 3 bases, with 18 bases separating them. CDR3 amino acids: CAVMAGGGTDTQYF. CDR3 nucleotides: TGTGCCGTCATGGCCGGGGGTGGAACAGATACGCAGTATTTT.

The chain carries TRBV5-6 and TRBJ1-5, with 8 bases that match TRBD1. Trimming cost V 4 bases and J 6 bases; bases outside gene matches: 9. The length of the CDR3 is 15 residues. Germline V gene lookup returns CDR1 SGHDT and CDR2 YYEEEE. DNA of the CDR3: TGTGCCAGCAGCGCCTCCGACAGGGGAGGTCAGCCCCAGCATTTT. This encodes CASSASDRGGQPQHF.

The CDR3 DNA is TGTGCCAGCAGCCTCTATCTAGCGGGAGGCAACGAGCAGTACTTC. Translated: CASSLYLAGGNEQYF. V and J are TRBV11-3 and TRBJ2-5, with 11 bases lining up with TRBD2. The J call is in doubt because the DNA end fits TRBJ2-7 better. Germline lookup yields CDR1 SGHNT and CDR2 YENEEA. The CDR3 covers 15 residues.

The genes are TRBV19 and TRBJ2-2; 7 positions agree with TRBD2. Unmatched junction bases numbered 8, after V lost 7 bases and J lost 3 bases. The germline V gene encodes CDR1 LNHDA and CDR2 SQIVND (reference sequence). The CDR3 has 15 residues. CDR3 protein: CASTLLGGYTGELFF. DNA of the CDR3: TGTGCCAGTACCCTCCTGGGGGGGTACACCGGGGAGCTGTTTTTT.

The CDR3 reads CASSGWTGVCGNTIYF. The DNA for the CDR3 is TGTGCCAGCAGCGGCTGGACAGGGGTTTGCGGAAACACCATATATTTT. The chain combines TRBV7-3 with TRBJ1-3; 9 bases are shared with TRBD1. V dropped 5 bases and J dropped 4; count of bases not matched to a gene: 9. The germline V gene encodes CDR1 SGHTA and CDR2 FQGTGA. The CDR3 runs to 16 residues.

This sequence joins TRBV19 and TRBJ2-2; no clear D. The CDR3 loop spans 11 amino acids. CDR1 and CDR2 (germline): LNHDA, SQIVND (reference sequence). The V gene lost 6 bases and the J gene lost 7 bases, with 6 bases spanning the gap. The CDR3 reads CASSRVGELFF. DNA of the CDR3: TGTGCCAGTAGCCGCGTCGGGGAGCTGTTTTTT. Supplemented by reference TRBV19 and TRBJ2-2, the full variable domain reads DGGITQSPKYLFRKEGQNVTLSCEQNLNHDAMYWYRQDPGQGLRLIYYSQIVNDFQKGDIAEGYSVSREKKESFPLTVTSAQKNPTAFYLCASSRVGELFFGEGSRLTVL.

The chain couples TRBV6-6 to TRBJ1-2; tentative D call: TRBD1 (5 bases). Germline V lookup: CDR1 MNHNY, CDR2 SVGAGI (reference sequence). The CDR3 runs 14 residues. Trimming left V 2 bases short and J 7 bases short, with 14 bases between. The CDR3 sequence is CASSYDGPGSGYTF. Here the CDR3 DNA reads TGTGCCAGCAGTTACGACGGGCCAGGGTCTGGCTACACCTTC.

CDR3 nucleotides: TGTGCTAGTGGTTTGGCTGCAGGGCTGCACATAGATACGCAGTATTTT. It yields the protein CASGLAAGLHIDTQYF. The rearrangement uses TRBV12-5 and TRBJ2-3, with D possibly being TRBD1 (5 bases). The CDR3 consists of 16 residues. The V end lost 1 base, the J end lost 5 bases, and 16 bases lay between the germline ends. From germline, CDR1 is LGHNT and CDR2 FRNRAP.

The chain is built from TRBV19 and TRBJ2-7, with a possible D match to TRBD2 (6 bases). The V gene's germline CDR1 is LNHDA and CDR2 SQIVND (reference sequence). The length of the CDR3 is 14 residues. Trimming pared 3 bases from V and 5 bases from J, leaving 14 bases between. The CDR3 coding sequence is TGTGCCAGTAGTATTGCGGGGTTCAGGAACGAGCAGTACTTC. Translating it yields CASSIAGFRNEQYF. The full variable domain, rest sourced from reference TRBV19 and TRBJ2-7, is DGGITQSPKYLFRKEGQNVTLSCEQNLNHDAMYWYRQDPGQGLRLIYYSQIVNDFQKGDIAEGYSVSREKKESFPLTVTSAQKNPTAFYLCASSIAGFRNEQYFGPGTRLTVT.

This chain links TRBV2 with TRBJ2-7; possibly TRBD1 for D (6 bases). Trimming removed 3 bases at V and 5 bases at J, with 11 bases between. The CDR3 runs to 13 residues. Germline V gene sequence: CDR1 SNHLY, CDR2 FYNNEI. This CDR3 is CASSEVGADEQYF. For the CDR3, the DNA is TGTGCCAGCAGTGAGGTGGGGGCTGACGAGCAGTACTTC.

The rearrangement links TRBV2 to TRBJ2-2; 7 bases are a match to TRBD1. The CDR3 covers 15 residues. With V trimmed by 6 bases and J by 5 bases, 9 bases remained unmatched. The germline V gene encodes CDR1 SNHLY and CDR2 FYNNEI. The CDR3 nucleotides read TGTGCCAGCAGCCAGATACCACAGGGGACCGGGGAGCTGTTTTTT. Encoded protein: CASSQIPQGTGELFF.

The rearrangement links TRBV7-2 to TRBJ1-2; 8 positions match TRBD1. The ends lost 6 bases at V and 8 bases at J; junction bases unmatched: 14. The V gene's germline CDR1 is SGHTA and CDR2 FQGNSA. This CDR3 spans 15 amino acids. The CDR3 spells CASRRTGGAYSGYTF. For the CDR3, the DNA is TGTGCCAGCAGACGCACAGGGGGGGCTTATAGCGGCTACACCTTC.

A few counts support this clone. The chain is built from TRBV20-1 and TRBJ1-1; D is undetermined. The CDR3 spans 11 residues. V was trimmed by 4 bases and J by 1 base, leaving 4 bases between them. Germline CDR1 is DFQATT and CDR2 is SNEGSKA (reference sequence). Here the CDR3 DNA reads TGCAGTGCTAAACCGAACACTGAAGCTTTCTTT. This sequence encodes CSAKPNTEAFF.

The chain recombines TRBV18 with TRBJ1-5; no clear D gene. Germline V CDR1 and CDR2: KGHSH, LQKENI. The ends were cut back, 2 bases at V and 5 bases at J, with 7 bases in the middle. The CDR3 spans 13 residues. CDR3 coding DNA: TGTGCCAGCTCACCAGGGGAGGATCAGCCCCAGCATTTT. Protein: CASSPGEDQPQHF.

In DNA form, the CDR3 reads TGTGCCAGCAGTTACTCGAAGCAAACCGGGGAGCTGTTTTTT. Residues: CASSYSKQTGELFF. V gene TRBV6-5 combines with J gene TRBJ2-2, with no clear D. Germline-derived CDR1 and CDR2 are MNHEY and SVGAGI. Between the trimmed V and J ends, which lost 0 bases and 5 bases, there was a span of 7 bases. The CDR3 runs 14 residues.

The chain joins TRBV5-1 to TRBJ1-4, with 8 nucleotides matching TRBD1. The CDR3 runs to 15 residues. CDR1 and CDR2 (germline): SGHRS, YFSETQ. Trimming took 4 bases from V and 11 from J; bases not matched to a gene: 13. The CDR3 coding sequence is TGCGCCAGCAGCGCACAGGGGGGCGCGGGTAGGAAACTGTTTTTT. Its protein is CASSAQGGAGRKLFF.

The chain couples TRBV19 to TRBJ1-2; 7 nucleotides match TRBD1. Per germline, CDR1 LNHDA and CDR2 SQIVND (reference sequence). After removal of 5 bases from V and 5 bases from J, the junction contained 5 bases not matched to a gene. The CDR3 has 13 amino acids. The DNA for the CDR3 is TGTGCCAGTAGTGGTACAGGGGAGTATGGCTACACCTTC. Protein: CASSGTGEYGYTF.

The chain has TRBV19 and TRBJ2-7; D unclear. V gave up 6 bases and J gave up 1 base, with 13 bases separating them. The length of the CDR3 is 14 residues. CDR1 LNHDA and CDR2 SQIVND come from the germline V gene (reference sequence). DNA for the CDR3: TGTGCCAGTAGCCCCAGGACGGATTCCTACGAGCAGTACTTC. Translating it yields CASSPRTDSYEQYF.